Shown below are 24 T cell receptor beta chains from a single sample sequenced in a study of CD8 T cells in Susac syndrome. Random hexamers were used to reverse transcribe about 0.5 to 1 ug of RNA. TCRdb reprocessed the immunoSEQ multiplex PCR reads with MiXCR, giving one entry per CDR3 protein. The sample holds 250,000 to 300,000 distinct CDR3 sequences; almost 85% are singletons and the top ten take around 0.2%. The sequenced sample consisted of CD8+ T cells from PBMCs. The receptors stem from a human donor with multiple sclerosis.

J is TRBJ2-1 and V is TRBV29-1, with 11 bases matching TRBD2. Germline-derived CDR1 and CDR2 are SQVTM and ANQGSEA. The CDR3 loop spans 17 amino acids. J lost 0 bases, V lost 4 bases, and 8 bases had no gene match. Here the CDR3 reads CSVGGLAVSSSYNEQFF. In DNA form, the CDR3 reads TGCAGCGTTGGGGGACTAGCGGTATCTAGCTCCTACAATGAGCAGTTCTTC.

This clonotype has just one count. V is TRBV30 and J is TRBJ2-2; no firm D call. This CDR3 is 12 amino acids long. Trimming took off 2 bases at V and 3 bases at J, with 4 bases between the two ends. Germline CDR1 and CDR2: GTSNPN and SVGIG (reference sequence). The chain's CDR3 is CAWSFDTGELFF. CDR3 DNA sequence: TGTGCCTGGAGTTTTGACACCGGGGAGCTGTTTTTT.

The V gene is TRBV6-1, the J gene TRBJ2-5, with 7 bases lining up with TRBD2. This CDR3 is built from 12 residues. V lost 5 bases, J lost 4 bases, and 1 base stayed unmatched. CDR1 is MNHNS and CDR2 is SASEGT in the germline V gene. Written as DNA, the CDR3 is TGTGCCAGCAGTTTAGCGGGAGAGACCCAGTACTTC. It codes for CASSLAGETQYF.

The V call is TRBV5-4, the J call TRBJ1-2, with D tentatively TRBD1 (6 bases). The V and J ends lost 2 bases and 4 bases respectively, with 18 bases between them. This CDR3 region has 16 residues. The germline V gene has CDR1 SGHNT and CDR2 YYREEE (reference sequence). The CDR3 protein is CASSLGAGDPFYGYTF. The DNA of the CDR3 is TGTGCCAGCAGCTTAGGGGCAGGGGACCCCTTCTATGGCTACACCTTC.

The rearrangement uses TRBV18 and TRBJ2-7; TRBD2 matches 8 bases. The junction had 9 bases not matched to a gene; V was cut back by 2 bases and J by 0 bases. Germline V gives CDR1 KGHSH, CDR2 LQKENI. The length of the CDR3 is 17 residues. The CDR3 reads CASSPNLPSGLSYEQYF. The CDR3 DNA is TGTGCCAGCTCACCAAATTTACCTAGCGGGCTCTCCTACGAGCAGTACTTC.

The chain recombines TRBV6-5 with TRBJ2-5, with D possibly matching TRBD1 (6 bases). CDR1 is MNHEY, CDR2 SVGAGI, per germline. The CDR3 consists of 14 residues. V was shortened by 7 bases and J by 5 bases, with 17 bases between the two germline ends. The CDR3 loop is CASNTGMGGETQYF. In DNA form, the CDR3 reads TGTGCCAGCAATACAGGGATGGGTGGGGAGACCCAGTACTTC.

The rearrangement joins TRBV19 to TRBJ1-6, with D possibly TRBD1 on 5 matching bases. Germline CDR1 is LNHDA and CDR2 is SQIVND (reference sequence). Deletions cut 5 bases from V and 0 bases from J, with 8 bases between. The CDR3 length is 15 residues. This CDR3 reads CASSWGNSYNSPLHF. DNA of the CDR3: TGTGCCAGTAGTTGGGGCAACTCCTATAATTCACCCCTCCACTTT.

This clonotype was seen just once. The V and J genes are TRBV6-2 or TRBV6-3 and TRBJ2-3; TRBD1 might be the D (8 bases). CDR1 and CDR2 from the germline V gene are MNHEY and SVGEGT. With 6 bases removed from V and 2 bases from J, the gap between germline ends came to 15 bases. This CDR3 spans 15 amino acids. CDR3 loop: CASRSGTGYTDTQYF. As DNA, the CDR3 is TGTGCCAGCAGGAGCGGGACAGGCTACACAGATACGCAGTATTTT.

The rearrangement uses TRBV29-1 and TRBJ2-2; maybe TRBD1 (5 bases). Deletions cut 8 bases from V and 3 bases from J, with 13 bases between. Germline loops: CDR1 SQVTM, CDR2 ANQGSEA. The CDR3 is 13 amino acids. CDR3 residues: CSLRQGDTGELFF. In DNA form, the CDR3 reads TGCAGCCTAAGGCAGGGTGACACCGGGGAGCTGTTTTTT.

The CDR3 DNA reads as TGTGCCAGTAATTCAGGGCCTAACTATGGCTACACCTTC. This encodes CASNSGPNYGYTF. J is TRBJ1-2 and V is TRBV19; a possible D gene is TRBD1 (5 bases). V lost 7 bases and J lost 0, with 9 bases in between. Germline V gene data show CDR1 as LNHDA and CDR2 as SQIVND (reference sequence). The CDR3 has 13 amino acids.

CDR3 sequence: CASSLGHGDTEAFF. In DNA form, the CDR3 reads TGCGCCAGCAGCTTGGGACATGGGGACACTGAAGCTTTCTTT. The J gene is TRBJ1-1, the V gene TRBV5-1; D is uncertain. V lost 0 bases and J lost 3, with 9 bases in between. Germline V lookup: CDR1 SGHRS, CDR2 YFSETQ. The CDR3 has 14 residues.

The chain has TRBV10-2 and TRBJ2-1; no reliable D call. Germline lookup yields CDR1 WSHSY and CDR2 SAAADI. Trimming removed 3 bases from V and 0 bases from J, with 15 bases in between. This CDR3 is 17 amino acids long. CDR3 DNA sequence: TGCGCCAGCAGTGATGTAACAGCCCAATACTCCTACAATGAGCAGTTCTTC. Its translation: CASSDVTAQYSYNEQFF.

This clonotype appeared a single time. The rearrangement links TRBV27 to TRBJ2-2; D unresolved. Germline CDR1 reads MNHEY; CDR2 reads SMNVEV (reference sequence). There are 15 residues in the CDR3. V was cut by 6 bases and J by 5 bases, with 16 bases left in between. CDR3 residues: CASSLGILGTGELFF. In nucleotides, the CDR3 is TGTGCCAGCAGCCTAGGAATCTTAGGGACCGGGGAGCTGTTTTTT.

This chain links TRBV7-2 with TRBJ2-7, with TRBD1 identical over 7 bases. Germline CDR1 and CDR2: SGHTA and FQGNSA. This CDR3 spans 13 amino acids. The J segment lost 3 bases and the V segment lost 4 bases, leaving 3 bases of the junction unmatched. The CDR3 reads CASSWGQIYEQYF. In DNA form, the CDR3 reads TGTGCCAGCAGCTGGGGACAGATCTACGAGCAGTACTTC.

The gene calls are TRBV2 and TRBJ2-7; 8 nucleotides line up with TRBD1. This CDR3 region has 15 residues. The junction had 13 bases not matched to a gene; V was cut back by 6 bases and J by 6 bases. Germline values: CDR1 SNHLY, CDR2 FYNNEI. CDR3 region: CASRGKTGARGEQYF. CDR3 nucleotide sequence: TGTGCCAGCAGGGGAAAGACAGGGGCCCGAGGCGAGCAGTACTTC.

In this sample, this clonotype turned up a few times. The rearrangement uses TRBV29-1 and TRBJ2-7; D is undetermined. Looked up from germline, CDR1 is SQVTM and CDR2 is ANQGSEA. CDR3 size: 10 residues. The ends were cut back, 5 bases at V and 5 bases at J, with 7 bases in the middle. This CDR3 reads CSVSGDEQYF. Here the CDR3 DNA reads TGCAGCGTTTCTGGGGACGAGCAGTACTTC.

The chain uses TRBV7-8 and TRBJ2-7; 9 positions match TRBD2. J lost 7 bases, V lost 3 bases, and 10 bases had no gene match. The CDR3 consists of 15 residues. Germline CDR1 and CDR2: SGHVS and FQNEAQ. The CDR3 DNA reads TGTGCCAGCAGCTTGAGGGCGGGAGGGCCGAGGGAGCAGTACTTC. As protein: CASSLRAGGPREQYF.

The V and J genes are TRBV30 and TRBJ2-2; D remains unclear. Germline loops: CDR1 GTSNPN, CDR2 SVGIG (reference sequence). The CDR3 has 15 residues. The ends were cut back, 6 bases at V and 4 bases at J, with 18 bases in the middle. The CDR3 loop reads CACNLIVYGTGELFF. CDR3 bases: TGTGCCTGCAACCTTATAGTGTACGGCACCGGGGAGCTGTTTTTT. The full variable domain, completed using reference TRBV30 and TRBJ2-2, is SQTIHQWPATLVQPVGSPLSLECTVEGTSNPNLYWYRQAAGRGLQLLFYSVGIGQISSEVPQNLSASRPQDRQFILSSKKLLLSDSGFYLCACNLIVYGTGELFFGEGSRLTVL.

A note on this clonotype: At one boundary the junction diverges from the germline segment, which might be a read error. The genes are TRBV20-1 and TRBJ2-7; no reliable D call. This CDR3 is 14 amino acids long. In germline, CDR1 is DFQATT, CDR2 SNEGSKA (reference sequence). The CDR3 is CSARPPGSSPDSVF. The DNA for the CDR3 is TGCAGTGCTAGACCCCCCGGTAGTTCGCCAGACTCAGTGTTC.

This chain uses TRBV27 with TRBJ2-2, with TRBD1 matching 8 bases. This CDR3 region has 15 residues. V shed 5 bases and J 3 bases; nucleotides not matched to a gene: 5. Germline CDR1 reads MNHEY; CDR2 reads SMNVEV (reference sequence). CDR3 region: CASSPYRGDTGELFF. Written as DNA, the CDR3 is TGTGCCAGCAGTCCGTACAGGGGGGACACCGGGGAGCTGTTTTTT.

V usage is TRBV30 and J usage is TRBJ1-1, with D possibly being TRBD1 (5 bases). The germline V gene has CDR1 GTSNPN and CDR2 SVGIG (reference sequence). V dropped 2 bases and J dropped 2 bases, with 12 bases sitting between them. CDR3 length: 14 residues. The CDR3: CAWSTHRINTEAFF. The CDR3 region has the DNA TGTGCCTGGAGTACGCACAGGATTAACACTGAAGCTTTCTTT. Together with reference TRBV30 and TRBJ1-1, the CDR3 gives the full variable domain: SQTIHQWPATLVQPVGSPLSLECTVEGTSNPNLYWYRQAAGRGLQLLFYSVGIGQISSEVPQNLSASRPQDRQFILSSKKLLLSDSGFYLCAWSTHRINTEAFFGQGTRLTVV.

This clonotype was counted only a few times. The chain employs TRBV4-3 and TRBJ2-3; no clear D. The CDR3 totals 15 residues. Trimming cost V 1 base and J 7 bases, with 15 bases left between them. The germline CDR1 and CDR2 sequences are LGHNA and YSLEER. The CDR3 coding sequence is TGCGCCAGCAGCCAAGCCCCGGGCGAGTCAAATACGCAGTATTTT. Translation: CASSQAPGESNTQYF.

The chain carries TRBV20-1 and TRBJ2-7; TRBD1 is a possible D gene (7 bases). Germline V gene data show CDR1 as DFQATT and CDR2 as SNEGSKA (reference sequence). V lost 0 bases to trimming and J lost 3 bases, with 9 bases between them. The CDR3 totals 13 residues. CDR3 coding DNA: TGCAGTGCTAGAGAGCGGGACAGCTACGAGCAGTACTTC. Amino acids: CSARERDSYEQYF.

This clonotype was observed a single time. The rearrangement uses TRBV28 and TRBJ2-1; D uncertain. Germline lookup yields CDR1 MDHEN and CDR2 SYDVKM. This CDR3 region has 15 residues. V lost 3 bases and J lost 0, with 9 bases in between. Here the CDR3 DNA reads TGTGCCAGCAGTTTTAGTGGCCCCTCCTACAATGAGCAGTTCTTC. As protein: CASSFSGPSYNEQFF.